The 28 T cell receptor beta chains below come from one sample, sequenced in a study of cytomegalovirus exposure and HLA in healthy donors. Vbeta (60) and Jbeta (13) primers were used in the PCR. The method was immunoSEQ multiplex PCR; TCRdb's version includes in-frame clones alone and lacks a portion of them. The sample yields about 96,000 clones, 64% seen once. Sequencing was carried out using PBMCs. Every receptor here comes from a man in his sixties in good health and CMV-seronegative.

This clone was found a few times. The V gene is TRBV19, the J gene TRBJ1-2, with 9 bases matching TRBD1. With V trimmed by 4 bases and J by 2 bases, 11 bases remained unmatched. The germline V gene has CDR1 LNHDA and CDR2 SQIVND (reference sequence). This CDR3 region has 17 residues. The CDR3 bases are TGTGCCAGTAGTACCCGGACAGGGGAAACAGGAAACTATGGCTACACCTTC. This codes for CASSTRTGETGNYGYTF.

This rearrangement joins TRBV18 to TRBJ1-5; the match to TRBD1 covers 7 bases. This CDR3 has 14 residues. The V segment lost 3 bases and the J segment 2 bases; nucleotides outside the gene matches: 1. From germline, CDR1 is KGHSH and CDR2 LQKENI. CDR3 DNA: TGTGCCAGCTCACCTCAGGGGGGCAATCAGCCCCAGCATTTT. Residues: CASSPQGGNQPQHF.

This chain joins TRBV2 and TRBJ2-6; 8 bases are shared with TRBD1. The CDR3 length is 16 residues. Germline V lookup: CDR1 SNHLY, CDR2 FYNNEI. The junction had 6 bases not matched to a gene; V was cut back by 6 bases and J by 2 bases. The CDR3 here is CASRHGQGAGANVLTF. The CDR3 coding sequence is TGTGCCAGCAGACACGGACAGGGAGCTGGGGCCAACGTCCTGACTTTC.

Of note for this clone: This CDR3 is also generated by other DNA sequences in the sample. J is TRBJ1-5 and V is TRBV28; TRBD1 matches 7 bases. Germline V CDR1 and CDR2: MDHEN, SYDVKM. The CDR3 extends over 14 amino acids. With V trimmed by 6 bases and J by 2 bases, 4 bases remained unmatched. As DNA, the CDR3 is TGTGCCAGCAGAAGACAGGGTGGCAATCAGCCCCAGCATTTT. Translation gives CASRRQGGNQPQHF.

The rearrangement uses TRBV30 and TRBJ1-2; 9 bases match TRBD1. V dropped 1 base and J dropped 4; count of bases not matched to a gene: 4. The CDR3 is 14 amino acids. Germline CDR1 reads GTSNPN; CDR2 reads SVGIG (reference sequence). The CDR3 DNA follows: TGTGCCTGGAGTGCCGGGACAGGGAGCTATGGCTACACCTTC. Amino acid sequence: CAWSAGTGSYGYTF.

V and J are TRBV21-1 and TRBJ2-6; the table gives TRBD1 as D, unverified against the DNA. TRBV21-1 is designated a pseudogene. The CDR3 consists of 15 residues. The CDR3 here is CATSNRGSGANVLTF. DNA of the CDR3: TGTGCCACCTCTAACAGGGGCTCTGGGGCCAACGTCCTGACTTTC.

The chain carries TRBV10-2 and TRBJ2-1; weak D call: TRBD2 (5 bases). CDR3 size: 16 residues. CDR1 is WSHSY and CDR2 is SAAADI in the germline V gene. V gave up 5 bases and J gave up 0 bases, with 14 bases separating them. CDR3 in DNA: TGCGCCAGCAGTACTGAGAGTGGGAGCTCCTACAATGAGCAGTTCTTC. Translated, it gives CASSTESGSSYNEQFF.

The V call is TRBV6-1, the J call TRBJ1-1; a possible D gene is TRBD1 (5 bases). The CDR3 contains 15 residues. Germline CDR1 MNHNS, CDR2 SASEGT. V was pared by 1 base and J by 0 bases, with 9 bases between. CDR3 residues: CASSEVGQLNTEAFF. As DNA, the CDR3 is TGTGCCAGCAGTGAAGTGGGGCAGCTGAACACTGAAGCTTTCTTT.

The CDR3 region is CARGTSTDTQYF. DNA for the CDR3: TGTGCCAGGGGGACTAGCACAGATACGCAGTATTTT. V gene TRBV2 combines with J gene TRBJ2-3; weak D call: TRBD2 (6 bases). Germline CDR1 is SNHLY and CDR2 is FYNNEI. This CDR3 has 12 amino acids. V was cut by 9 bases and J by 0 bases, with 7 bases left in between.

The chain employs TRBV18 and TRBJ2-6; D ambiguous. Germline values: CDR1 KGHSH, CDR2 LQKENI. This CDR3 has 16 amino acids. The V end was cut by 2 bases, the J end by 0 bases, with 8 bases between. The CDR3 region is CASSPTEISGANVLTF. The CDR3 nucleotides are TGTGCCAGCTCACCAACTGAAATCTCTGGGGCCAACGTCCTGACTTTC.

The chain uses TRBV18 and TRBJ2-5, with TRBD1 matching over 9 bases. With 2 bases clipped from V and 3 bases from J, the junction kept 1 base outside the gene matches. The germline V gene has CDR1 KGHSH and CDR2 LQKENI. The CDR3 covers 14 residues. The DNA for the CDR3 is TGTGCCAGCTCACCAAGGACAGGGGAAGAGACCCAGTACTTC. This codes for CASSPRTGEETQYF.

This clone was seen a handful of times. The chain uses TRBV13 and TRBJ2-5, with D possibly matching TRBD2 (5 bases). TRBJ2-7 explains the end of the DNA better; the J call may be wrong. The CDR3 has 18 residues. Germline-derived CDR1 and CDR2 are PRHDT and FYEKMQ (reference sequence). The CDR3 is CASSLGVRLATSFDEQYF. CDR3 bases: TGTGCCAGCAGCTTAGGTGTGCGGCTAGCAACATCGTTTGACGAGCAGTACTTC.

The chain uses TRBV6-9 and TRBJ2-7, with 9 bases aligning to TRBD1. The J segment lost 4 bases and the V segment lost 7 bases, leaving 11 bases of the junction unmatched. Germline lookup yields CDR1 MNHGY and CDR2 SVAAGI. There are 15 residues in the CDR3. CDR3 protein: CASKKQGAKIYEQYF. The DNA of the CDR3 is TGTGCCAGCAAAAAACAGGGGGCGAAGATTTACGAGCAGTACTTC.

This clone has more than one count but fewer than ten. The chain has TRBV5-1 and TRBJ1-1, with D possibly matching TRBD1 (6 bases). With 4 bases removed from V and 0 bases from J, the gap between germline ends came to 13 bases. Germline loops: CDR1 SGHRS, CDR2 YFSETQ. The CDR3 sequence is 15 residues long. Here the CDR3 DNA reads TGCGCCAGCAGCCTTACAGGGCCGATGAACACTGAAGCTTTCTTT. Translating it yields CASSLTGPMNTEAFF.

The chain combines TRBV7-9 with TRBJ1-4, with TRBD1 as a possible D gene (5 bases). The V and J ends lost 5 bases and 6 bases respectively, with 16 bases between them. The germline V gene has CDR1 SEHNR and CDR2 FQNEAQ (reference sequence). CDR3 length: 15 residues. CDR3 sequence (DNA): TGTGCCAGCAGCCCCACAGGCACCCTTGATGAAAAACTGTTTTTT. It yields the protein CASSPTGTLDEKLFF.

The genes are TRBV27 and TRBJ2-5; D not certain. V lost 4 bases and J lost 3, with 12 bases in between. The CDR3 contains 14 residues. Germline V gene data show CDR1 as MNHEY and CDR2 as SMNVEV (reference sequence). The CDR3 nucleotides are TGTGCCAGCAGTTCCGAGGAGCTAGAAGAGACCCAGTACTTC. The encoded protein is CASSSEELEETQYF.

This clone was detected only a few times. The chain joins TRBV5-6 to TRBJ2-3; weak D call: TRBD1 (6 bases). Germline CDR1 reads SGHDT; CDR2 reads YYEEEE. V was trimmed by 1 base and J by 4 bases, leaving 13 bases between them. CDR3 size: 15 residues. The CDR3 reads CASSLRTGWSDTQYF. The DNA for the CDR3 is TGTGCCAGCAGCTTGAGAACAGGGTGGTCAGATACGCAGTATTTT.

This clone appeared once. The chain recombines TRBV28 with TRBJ2-7; D not resolved. Trimming shortened V by 2 bases and J by 5 bases, and 7 bases separated the two germline ends. Germline V lookup: CDR1 MDHEN, CDR2 SYDVKM. CDR3 size: 12 residues. This chain's CDR3 is CASSLITDEQYF. Written as DNA, the CDR3 is TGTGCCAGCAGTTTAATCACTGACGAGCAGTACTTC.

Only a few counts were recorded for this clone. This chain uses TRBV2 with TRBJ2-2, with a possible D match to TRBD2 (6 bases). The CDR3 consists of 16 residues. V was pared by 6 bases and J by 2 bases, with 16 bases between. CDR1 and CDR2 from the germline V gene are SNHLY and FYNNEI. The CDR3 sequence: CASSGLGLGNTGELFF. CDR3 DNA sequence: TGTGCCAGCAGCGGACTGGGACTGGGAAACACCGGGGAGCTGTTTTTT.

V and J are TRBV19 and TRBJ2-7, with a tentative D call TRBD1 (6 bases). The CDR3 runs to 14 residues. Trimming removed 1 base at V and 5 bases at J, with 12 bases between. Germline V gives CDR1 LNHDA, CDR2 SQIVND (reference sequence). The CDR3 is CASSIGPGDDEQYF. In DNA, the CDR3 is TGTGCCAGTAGTATAGGGCCAGGGGACGACGAGCAGTACTTC.

This clone has just a few counts. The J gene is TRBJ1-5, the V gene TRBV9; unclear D gene. The CDR3 is made up of 14 amino acids. Germline lookup yields CDR1 SGDLS and CDR2 YYNGEE. V was clipped by 0 bases and J by 2 bases, with 6 bases between them. The CDR3 DNA sequence: TGTGCCAGCAGCGTAGACGGGGGCAATCAGCCCCAGCATTTT. Translating it yields CASSVDGGNQPQHF.

V usage is TRBV29-1 and J usage is TRBJ2-5, with 7 nucleotides matching TRBD1. TRBJ2-7 matches the DNA end more closely, so the J call is doubtful. The CDR3 runs to 12 residues. CDR1 SQVTM and CDR2 ANQGSEA come from the germline V gene. CDR3 in amino acids: CSARDSEYEQYF. The CDR3 nucleotides read TGCAGCGCCCGGGACAGCGAGTACGAGCAGTACTTC.

Worth noting for this clone: At one end the junction does not follow the germline gene, possibly because of a read error. The V call is TRBV7-9, the J call TRBJ1-1; TRBD1 might be the D (5 bases). Germline V lookup: CDR1 SEHNR, CDR2 FQNEAQ (reference sequence). This CDR3 has 16 amino acids. As DNA, the CDR3 is TGTTCCAGCAGCTCCAGGGTTTCGAGTAGGATTACTGAAGCTTTCTTT. The encoded protein is CSSSSRVSSRITEAFF.

The V call is TRBV28, the J call TRBJ1-2, with 10 bases identical to TRBD1. The CDR3 has 15 residues. CDR1 is MDHEN, CDR2 SYDVKM, per germline. Trimming took 4 bases from V and 8 from J; bases not matched to a gene: 10. The DNA of the CDR3 is TGTGCCAGCAGTTCTACCGGGACAGGGGTGGGCGGCTACACCTTC. It specifies CASSSTGTGVGGYTF.

V is TRBV5-3 and J is TRBJ2-5, with 7 bases identical to TRBD1. TRBV5-3 qualifies as an ORF whose function is uncertain. The CDR3 covers 16 residues. V dropped 7 bases and J dropped 1; count of bases not matched to a gene: 13. The chain's CDR3 is CAREDPGQSPQETQYF. The CDR3 DNA reads TGTGCCAGAGAGGACCCGGGACAGTCACCCCAAGAGACCCAGTACTTC.

The table lists this clone with a few counts. The gene calls are TRBV9 and TRBJ1-2; D perhaps matches TRBD1 (6 bases). Trimming removed 3 bases at V and 4 bases at J, with 19 bases between. The V gene's germline CDR1 is SGDLS and CDR2 YYNGEE. This CDR3 contains 16 residues. CDR3 DNA sequence: TGTGCCAGCAGCGACCGGAGGGGGGGGCAAGCCTATGGCTACACCTTC. Its translation: CASSDRRGGQAYGYTF. The full variable domain, its missing parts supplied by reference TRBV9 and TRBJ1-2, is DSGVTQTPKHLITATGQRVTLRCSPRSGDLSVYWYQQSLDQGLQFLIQYYNGEERAKGNILERFSAQQFPDLHSELNLSSLELGDSALYFCASSDRRGGQAYGYTFGSGTRLTVV.

V usage is TRBV7-3 and J usage is TRBJ1-5; 7 positions match TRBD1. The V gene's germline CDR1 is SGHTA and CDR2 FQGTGA. V was pared by 2 bases and J by 4 bases, with 17 bases of the junction left unmatched. This CDR3 is built from 19 residues. CDR3 region: CASSLSMTGHAEGNQPQHF. The CDR3 nucleotides are TGTGCCAGCAGCTTATCAATGACAGGGCACGCCGAGGGGAATCAGCCCCAGCATTTT.

This sequence joins TRBV5-5 and TRBJ1-4; D ambiguous. Germline lookup yields CDR1 SGHKS and CDR2 YYEKEE (reference sequence). Between the trimmed V and J ends, which lost 0 bases and 5 bases, there was a span of 11 bases. The CDR3 is made up of 15 amino acids. CDR3 nucleotides: TGTGCCAGCAGCTTGGTTCAGGTTTCCAATGAAAAACTGTTTTTT. Translation: CASSLVQVSNEKLFF.